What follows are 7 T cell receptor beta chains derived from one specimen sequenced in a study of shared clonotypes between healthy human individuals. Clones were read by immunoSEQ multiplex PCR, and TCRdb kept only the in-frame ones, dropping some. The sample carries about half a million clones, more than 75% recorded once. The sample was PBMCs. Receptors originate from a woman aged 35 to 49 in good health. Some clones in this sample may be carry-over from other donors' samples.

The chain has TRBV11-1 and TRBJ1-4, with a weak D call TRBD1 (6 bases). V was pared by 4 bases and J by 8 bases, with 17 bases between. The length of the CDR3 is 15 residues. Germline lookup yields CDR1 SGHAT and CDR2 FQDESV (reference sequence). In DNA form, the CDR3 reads TGTGCCAGCAGCTATGGGGGCCGGGCTGCGGAAAAACTGTTTTTT. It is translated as CASSYGGRAAEKLFF.

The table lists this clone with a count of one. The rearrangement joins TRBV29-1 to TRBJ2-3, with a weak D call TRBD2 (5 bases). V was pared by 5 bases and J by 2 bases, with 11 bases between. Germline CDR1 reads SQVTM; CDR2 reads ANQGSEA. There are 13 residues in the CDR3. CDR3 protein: CSVKRISTDTQYF. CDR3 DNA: TGCAGCGTTAAGCGGATCTCCACAGATACGCAGTATTTT.

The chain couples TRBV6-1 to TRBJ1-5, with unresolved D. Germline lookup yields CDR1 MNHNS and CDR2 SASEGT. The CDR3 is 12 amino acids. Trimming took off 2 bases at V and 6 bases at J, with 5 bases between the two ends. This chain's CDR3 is CASSERGQPQHF. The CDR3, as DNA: TGTGCCAGCAGTGAACGGGGTCAGCCCCAGCATTTT.

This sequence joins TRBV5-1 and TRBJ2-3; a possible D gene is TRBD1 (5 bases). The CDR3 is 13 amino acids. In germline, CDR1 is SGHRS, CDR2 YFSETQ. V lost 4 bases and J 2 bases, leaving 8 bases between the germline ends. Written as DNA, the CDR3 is TGCGCCAGCAGCAGACAGTACACAGATACGCAGTATTTT. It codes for CASSRQYTDTQYF.

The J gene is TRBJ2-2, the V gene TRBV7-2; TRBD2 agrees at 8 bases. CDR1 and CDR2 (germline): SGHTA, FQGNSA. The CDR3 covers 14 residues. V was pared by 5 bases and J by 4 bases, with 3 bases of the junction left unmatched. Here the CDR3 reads CASSVTSGTGELFF. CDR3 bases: TGTGCCAGCAGCGTCACTAGCGGCACCGGGGAGCTGTTTTTT.

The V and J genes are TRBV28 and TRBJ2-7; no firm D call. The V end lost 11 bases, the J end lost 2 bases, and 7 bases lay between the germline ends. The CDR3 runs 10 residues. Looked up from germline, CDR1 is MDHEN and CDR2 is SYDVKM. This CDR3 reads CAAGPYEQYF. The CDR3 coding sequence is TGTGCCGCCGGCCCCTACGAGCAGTACTTC.

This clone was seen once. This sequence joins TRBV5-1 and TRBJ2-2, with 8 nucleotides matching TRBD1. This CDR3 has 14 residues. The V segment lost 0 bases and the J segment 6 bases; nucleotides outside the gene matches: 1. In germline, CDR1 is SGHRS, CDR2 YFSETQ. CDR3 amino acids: CASSLGQGSGELFF. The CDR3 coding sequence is TGCGCCAGCAGCTTGGGACAGGGGTCCGGGGAGCTGTTTTTT.